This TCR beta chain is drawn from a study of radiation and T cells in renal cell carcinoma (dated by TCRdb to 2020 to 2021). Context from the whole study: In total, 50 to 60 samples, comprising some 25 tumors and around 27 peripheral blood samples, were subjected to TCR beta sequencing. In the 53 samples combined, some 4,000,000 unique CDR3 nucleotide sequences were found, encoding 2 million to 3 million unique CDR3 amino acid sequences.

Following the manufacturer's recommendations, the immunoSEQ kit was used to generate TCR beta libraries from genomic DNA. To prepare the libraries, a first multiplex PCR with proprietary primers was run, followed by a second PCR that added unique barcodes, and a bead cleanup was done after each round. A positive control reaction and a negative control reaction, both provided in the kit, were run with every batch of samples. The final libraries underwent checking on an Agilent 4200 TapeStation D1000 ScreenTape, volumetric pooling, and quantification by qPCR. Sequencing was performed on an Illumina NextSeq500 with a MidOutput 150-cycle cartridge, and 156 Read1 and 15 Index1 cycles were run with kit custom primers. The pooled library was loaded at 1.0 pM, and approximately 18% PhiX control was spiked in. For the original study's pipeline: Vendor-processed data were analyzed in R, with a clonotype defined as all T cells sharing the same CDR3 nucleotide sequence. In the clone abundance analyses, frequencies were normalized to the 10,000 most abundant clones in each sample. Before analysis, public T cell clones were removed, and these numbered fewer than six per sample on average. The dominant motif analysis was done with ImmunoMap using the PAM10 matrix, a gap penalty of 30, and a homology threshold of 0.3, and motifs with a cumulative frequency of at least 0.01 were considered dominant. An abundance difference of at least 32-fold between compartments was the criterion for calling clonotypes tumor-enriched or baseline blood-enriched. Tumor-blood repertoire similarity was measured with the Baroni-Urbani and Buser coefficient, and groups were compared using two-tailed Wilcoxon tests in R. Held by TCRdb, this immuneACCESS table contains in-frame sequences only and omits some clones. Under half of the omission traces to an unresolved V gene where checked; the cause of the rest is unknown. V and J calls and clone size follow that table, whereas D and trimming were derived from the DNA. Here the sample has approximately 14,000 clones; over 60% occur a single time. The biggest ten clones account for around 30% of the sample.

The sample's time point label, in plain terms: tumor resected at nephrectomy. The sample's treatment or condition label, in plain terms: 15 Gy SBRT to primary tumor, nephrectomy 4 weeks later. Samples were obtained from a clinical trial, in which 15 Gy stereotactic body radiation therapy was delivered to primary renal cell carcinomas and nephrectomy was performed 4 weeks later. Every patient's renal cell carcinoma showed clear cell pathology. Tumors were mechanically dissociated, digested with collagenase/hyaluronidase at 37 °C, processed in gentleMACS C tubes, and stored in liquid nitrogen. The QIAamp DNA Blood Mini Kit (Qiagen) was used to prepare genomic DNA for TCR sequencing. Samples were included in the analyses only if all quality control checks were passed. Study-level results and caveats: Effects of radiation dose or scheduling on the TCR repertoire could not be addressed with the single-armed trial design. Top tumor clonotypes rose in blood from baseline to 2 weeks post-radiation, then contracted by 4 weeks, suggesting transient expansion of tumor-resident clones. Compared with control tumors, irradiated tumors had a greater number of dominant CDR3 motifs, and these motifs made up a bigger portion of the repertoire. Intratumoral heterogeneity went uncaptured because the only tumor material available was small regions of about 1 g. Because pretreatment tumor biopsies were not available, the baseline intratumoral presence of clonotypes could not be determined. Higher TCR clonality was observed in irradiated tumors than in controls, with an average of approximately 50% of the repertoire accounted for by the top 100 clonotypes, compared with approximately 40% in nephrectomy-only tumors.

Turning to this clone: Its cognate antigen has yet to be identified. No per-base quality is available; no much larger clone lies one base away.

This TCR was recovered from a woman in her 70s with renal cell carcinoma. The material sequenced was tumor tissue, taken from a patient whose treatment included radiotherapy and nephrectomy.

The DNA is as follows: TGTGCCAGGCTTATTCCGGGACATATGGCCTACGAGCAGTACTTC. The resulting protein is CARLIPGHMAYEQYF. The chain was built from TRBV27 and TRBJ2-7; a weak D assignment points to TRBD1 (6 bases agree). V is pared back by 9 bases and J by 2 bases, with 20 bases lying between the germline termini. The CDR3 contains 15 residues, cysteine and phenylalanine counted. Of all the DNA, just the CDR3 is kept, 45 bases in frame from base 1. CDR1 is given as MNHEY and CDR2 as SMNVEV, both from the germline V gene (reference sequence).